One sample yielded the 16 T cell receptor beta chains listed below, sequenced in a study of blood T cells in healthy people across ages. A second PCR, run for about 7 to 11 cycles, used a sample-barcoded 5' primer plus a J-beta primer mix. One entry per CDR3 protein, called by TCRdb with MiXCR from the 5' RACE reads. The repertoire consists of 1.8 million or so distinct CDR3 sequences, with roughly two fifths occurring once and the leading ten covering roughly 23%. The sequencing sample was made of blood. These receptors were obtained from a human donor in good health.

Remarks on this clonotype: One end of the junction fails to match germline, which may point to a read error. The V and J genes are TRBV29-1 and TRBJ1-2; D perhaps matches TRBD1 (5 bases). The CDR3 is 8 amino acids. Germline V lookup: CDR1 SQVTM, CDR2 ANQGSEA. The CDR3 spells CSVGGCTF. CDR3 DNA sequence: TGCAGCGTTGGGGGCTGCACCTTC.

A note on this clonotype: With a much larger clone just one base away, this may be a read error. The rearrangement joins TRBV9 to TRBJ2-3, with D perhaps being TRBD1 or TRBD2 (5 bases each). The germline CDR1 and CDR2 sequences are SGDLS and YYNGEE. The CDR3 contains 16 residues. Written as DNA, the CDR3 is TGTGCCAGCAGCGTAGGAGGGACGCTTAGCACAGATGCGCAGTATTTT. This encodes CASSVGGTLSTDAQYF.

The chain couples TRBV3-1 to TRBJ2-1, with 8 bases identical to TRBD2. Looked up from germline, CDR1 is LGHDT and CDR2 is YNNKEL (reference sequence). Germline trimming cut 1 base from V and 3 bases from J; bases unmatched to any gene: 5. This CDR3 comprises 16 residues. CDR3 residues: CASSQGGSGGYNEQFF. The DNA for the CDR3 is TGTGCCAGCAGCCAAGGTGGGAGCGGGGGCTACAATGAGCAGTTCTTC.

The genes are TRBV28 and TRBJ2-3, with D possibly matching TRBD1 (6 bases). V shed 9 bases and J shed 6 bases, with 19 bases lying between them. This CDR3 is built from 14 residues. Germline CDR1 is MDHEN and CDR2 is SYDVKM. The CDR3 region has the DNA TGTGCCAGTGGACAGCCTGGATATTGGGATACGCAGTATTTT. Amino acids: CASGQPGYWDTQYF.

The chain is built from TRBV11-3 and TRBJ2-7, with D possibly being TRBD2 (5 bases). Germline V gene data show CDR1 as SGHNT and CDR2 as YENEEA. V lost 4 bases and J lost 3, with 13 bases in between. The CDR3 covers 14 residues. CDR3 in DNA: TGTGCCAGCAGCTACGCCTACGGGGACTACGAGCAGTACTTC. Translated, it gives CASSYAYGDYEQYF.

This clonotype was observed a handful of times. The junction departs from the called germline gene at one end, perhaps through a read error. The chain uses TRBV4-3 and TRBJ2-6, with D tentatively TRBD1 (5 bases). The germline V gene encodes CDR1 LGHNA and CDR2 YSLEER. The CDR3 extends over 16 amino acids. CDR3 coding DNA: TGCGCCAGCAGCCAAGAGATGGGCTCTGGGGCCAACGCCCTGACTTTC. Its translation is CASSQEMGSGANALTF.

This chain connects TRBV6-2 or TRBV6-3 to TRBJ2-3, with 7 positions matching TRBD2. Trimming took 4 bases from V and 3 from J; bases not matched to a gene: 19. CDR3 length: 19 amino acids. From germline, CDR1 is MNHEY and CDR2 SVGEGT. CDR3 protein: CASSFSGQRESFGTDTQYF. Here the CDR3 DNA reads TGTGCCAGCAGTTTCTCCGGCCAGCGGGAAAGTTTCGGGACAGATACGCAGTATTTT.

This chain connects TRBV7-2 to TRBJ2-1; 7 bases are shared with TRBD2. The CDR3 covers 13 residues. The V gene end was trimmed by 5 bases and the J gene end by 6 bases; junction bases not matched to a gene: 4. Germline V gives CDR1 SGHTA, CDR2 FQGNSA. CDR3 sequence: CASSRDYPNEQFF. The CDR3 DNA is TGTGCCAGCAGCCGGGACTATCCCAATGAGCAGTTCTTC.

This clonotype was detected a few times. This chain joins TRBV20-1 and TRBJ1-6; D gene ambiguous. CDR3 length: 16 residues. V was pared by 1 base and J by 8 bases, with 18 bases between. Germline CDR1 reads DFQATT; CDR2 reads SNEGSKA (reference sequence). In nucleotides, the CDR3 is TGCAGTGCTAGAGGTTGGGTTAGGAGAATCGATTCACCCCTCCACTTT. This codes for CSARGWVRRIDSPLHF.

The chain uses TRBV20-1 and TRBJ2-1; D perhaps matches TRBD2 (5 bases). Germline lookup yields CDR1 DFQATT and CDR2 SNEGSKA (reference sequence). The V end lost 2 bases, the J end lost 4 bases, and 15 bases lay between the germline ends. The CDR3 loop spans 15 amino acids. The CDR3 nucleotides read TGCAGTGCTAGAACAAGACGGGGATATTACAATGAGCAGTTCTTC. This encodes CSARTRRGYYNEQFF.

This chain joins TRBV10-3 and TRBJ2-4; 8 positions agree with TRBD1. Trimming removed 3 bases from V and 13 bases from J; junction bases left unmatched: 8. There are 13 residues in the CDR3. CDR1 is ENHRY, CDR2 SYGVKD, per germline. The CDR3 coding sequence is TGTGCCATCAGTGATGGGACAGGCAATGAGCAGTACTTC. Its translation is CAISDGTGNEQYF.

The chain joins TRBV15 to TRBJ1-2; D remains ambiguous. V was cut by 4 bases and J by 8 bases, with 11 bases left in between. In germline, CDR1 is LNHNV, CDR2 YYDKDF (reference sequence). The CDR3 length is 12 residues. The CDR3 reads CATSTLEYGYTF. The CDR3 DNA reads as TGTGCCACCAGCACCCTAGAGTACGGCTACACCTTC.

The chain is built from TRBV12-3 or TRBV12-4 and TRBJ1-1; D might be TRBD1 (6 bases). Between the trimmed V and J ends, which lost 6 bases and 4 bases, there was a span of 15 bases. The CDR3 is 14 amino acids. The CDR3 sequence: CASRQTGSGTEAFF. Written as DNA, the CDR3 is TGTGCCAGCAGGCAAACAGGGTCAGGCACTGAAGCTTTCTTT.

The count of this clonotype is one. CDR3 coding DNA: TGTGCCAGCACCGGACTCATTGCCACAGATACGCAGTATTTT. Translated, it gives CASTGLIATDTQYF. This chain uses TRBV3-1 with TRBJ2-3; D perhaps matches TRBD2 (5 bases). The germline V and J ends were trimmed by 7 bases and 2 bases, with 13 bases remaining between them. Germline V lookup: CDR1 LGHDT, CDR2 YNNKEL (reference sequence). CDR3 length: 14 residues.

This clonotype was counted once. CDR3 DNA sequence: TGTGCCAGCAGTTCCACGACGACGGGGGACAGGGTCTATGGCTACACCTTC. It specifies CASSSTTTGDRVYGYTF. The V call is TRBV6-5, the J call TRBJ1-2, with 9 nucleotides matching TRBD1. The CDR3 has 17 amino acids. The germline gives CDR1 MNHEY, CDR2 SVGAGI. The trim removed 4 bases at V and 4 bases at J, leaving 13 bases unmatched.

Ten or more counts support this clonotype. This rearrangement joins TRBV7-3 to TRBJ1-2, with a possible D match to TRBD1 (5 bases). Trimming left V 2 bases short and J 4 bases short, with 11 bases between. Germline assignment: CDR1 SGHTA and CDR2 FQGTGA. The CDR3 contains 14 residues. The DNA for the CDR3 is TGTGCCAGCAGCTTAGCGTGGGGGGTCTATGGCTACACCTTC. It codes for CASSLAWGVYGYTF.